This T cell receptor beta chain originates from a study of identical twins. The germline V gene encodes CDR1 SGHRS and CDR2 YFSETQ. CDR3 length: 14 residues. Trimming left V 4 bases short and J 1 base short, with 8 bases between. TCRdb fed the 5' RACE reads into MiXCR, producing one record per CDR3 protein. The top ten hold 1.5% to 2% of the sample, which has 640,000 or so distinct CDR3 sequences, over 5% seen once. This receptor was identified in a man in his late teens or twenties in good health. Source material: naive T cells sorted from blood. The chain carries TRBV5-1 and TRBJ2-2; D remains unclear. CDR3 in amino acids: CASSAFMNTGELFF. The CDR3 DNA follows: TGCGCCAGCAGCGCCTTCATGAACACCGGGGAGCTGTTTTTT.